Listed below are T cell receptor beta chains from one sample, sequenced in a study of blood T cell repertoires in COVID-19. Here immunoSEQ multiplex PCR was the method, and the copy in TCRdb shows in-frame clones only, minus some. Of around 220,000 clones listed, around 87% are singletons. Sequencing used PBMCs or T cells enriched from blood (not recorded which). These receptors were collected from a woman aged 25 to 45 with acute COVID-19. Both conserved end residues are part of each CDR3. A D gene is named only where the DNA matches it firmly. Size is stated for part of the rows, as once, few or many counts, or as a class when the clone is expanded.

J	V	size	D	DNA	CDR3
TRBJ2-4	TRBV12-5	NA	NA	TGTGCTAGTGGTTTAGAGTCGTCTAGCACACACAAACCCAAAAACATTCAGTACTTC	CASGLESSSTHKPKNIQYF
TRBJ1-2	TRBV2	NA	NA	TGTGCCAGCGCTATACAGGGATTGAGCTATGGCTACACCTTC	CASAIQGLSYGYTF
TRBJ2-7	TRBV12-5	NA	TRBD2	TGTGCTAGTGGTCCGCCGGGTGCTAGCGGGAGGCAAACCTCCTACGAGCAGTACTTC	CASGPPGASGRQTSYEQYF
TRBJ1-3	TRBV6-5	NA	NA	TGTGCCAGCAGTAAACAGGGCCAGGCGGGAAACACCATATATTTT	CASSKQGQAGNTIYF
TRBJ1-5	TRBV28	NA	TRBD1	TGTGCCAGCAGTTCCTCCGGGACAGGTTATCAGCCCCAGCATTTT	CASSSSGTGYQPQHF
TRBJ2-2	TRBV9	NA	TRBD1	TGTGCCAGCAGCGTACCCTCATCCGGGACAGGGGACCCTTTCACCGGGGAGCTGTTTTTT	CASSVPSSGTGDPFTGELFF
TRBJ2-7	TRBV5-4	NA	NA	TGTGCCAGCAGCACTGGAGACAGCTCCTACGAGCAGTACTTC	CASSTGDSSYEQYF
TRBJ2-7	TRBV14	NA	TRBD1	TGTGCCAGCAGCCTTTACAGGGGCTACGAGCAGTACTTC	CASSLYRGYEQYF
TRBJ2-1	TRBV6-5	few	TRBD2	TGTGCCAGCAGTTACTCAGGAGCGGGAGCGAATGAGCAGTTCTTC	CASSYSGAGANEQFF
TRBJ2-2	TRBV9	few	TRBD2	TGTGCCAGCAGCACGGGGACTAGCGGGACCACCGGGGAGCTGTTTTTT	CASSTGTSGTTGELFF
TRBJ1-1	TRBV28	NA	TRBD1	TGTGCCAGCCCGTCCCCCTCGGGACAGAGAAAAGGCATGAACACTGAAGCTTTCTTT	CASPSPSGQRKGMNTEAFF
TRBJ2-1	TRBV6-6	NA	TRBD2	TGTGCCAGCAGTCTGTACCTAGCGGGGGGGCTAACCTACAATGAGCAGTTCTTC	CASSLYLAGGLTYNEQFF
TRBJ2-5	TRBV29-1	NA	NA	TGCAGCGTTGTGCGGGGGACCCAGTACTTC	CSVVRGTQYF
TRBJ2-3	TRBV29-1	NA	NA	TGCAGCGTTCGGACTAATGCAGATACGCAGTATTTT	CSVRTNADTQYF
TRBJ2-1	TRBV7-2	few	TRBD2	TGTGCCAGCAGGGGACTAGCGGTCTCCTACAATGAGCAGTTCTTC	CASRGLAVSYNEQFF
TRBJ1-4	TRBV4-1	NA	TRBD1	TGCGCCAGCAGCCAACTCCGGGGACAGAATGAAAAACTGTTTTTT	CASSQLRGQNEKLFF
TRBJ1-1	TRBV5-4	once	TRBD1	TGTGCCAGCAGCTTGGCCGGGACAGGGAACGCTTTCTTT	CASSLAGTGNAFF
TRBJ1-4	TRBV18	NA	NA	TGTGCCAGCTCACTCCGACAGTACTCTAATGAAAAACTGTTTTTT	CASSLRQYSNEKLFF
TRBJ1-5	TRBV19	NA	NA	TGTGCCAGTAGTCCGAGCGGGACACCCAATCAGCCCCAGCATTTT	CASSPSGTPNQPQHF
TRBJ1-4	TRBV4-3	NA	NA	TGCGCCAGCTGCCAAGGTCTGAGGGGACTTGCAACTAATGAAAAACTGTTTTTT	CASCQGLRGLATNEKLFF
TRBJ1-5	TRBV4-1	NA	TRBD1	TGCGCCAGCAGCCAGGACAGGGATCTTAGGCCCCAGCATTTT	CASSQDRDLRPQHF
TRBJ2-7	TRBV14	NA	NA	TGTGCCAGCAGCCAGTCCAGGGCCTACGAGCAGTACTTC	CASSQSRAYEQYF
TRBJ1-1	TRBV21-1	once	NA	TGTGCCGAAAAAAGGGGGTGCACTGAAGCTTTCTTT	CAEKRGCTEAFF
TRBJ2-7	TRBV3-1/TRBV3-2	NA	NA	TGTGCCAGCAGGCCAGGGGGCGGGAGCGAGCAGTACTTC	CASRPGGGSEQYF
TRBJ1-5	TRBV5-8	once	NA	TGTGCCAGCAGCTTGGGAGCCGATCAGCCCCAGCATTTT	CASSLGADQPQHF
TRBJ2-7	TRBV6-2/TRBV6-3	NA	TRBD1	TGTGCCAGCAGTTACTCCGGACAGGGAGGCTACGAGCAGTACTTC	CASSYSGQGGYEQYF
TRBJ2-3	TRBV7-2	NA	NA	TGTGCCAGCAGCTTACTGTGGGGGGGCCCCTCAGATACGCAGTATTTT	CASSLLWGGPSDTQYF
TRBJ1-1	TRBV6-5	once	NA	TGTGCCAGCAGTTACTCGATACTGACTTCGAACACTGAAGCTTTCTTT	CASSYSILTSNTEAFF
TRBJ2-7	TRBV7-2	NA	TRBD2	TGTGCCAGCAGCCCCTTGGGGACTAGCGGGAGTTACGAGCAGTACTTC	CASSPLGTSGSYEQYF
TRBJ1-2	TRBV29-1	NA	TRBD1	TGCAGCGTTCAGGGACAGGACGCTAACTATGGCTACACCTTC	CSVQGQDANYGYTF
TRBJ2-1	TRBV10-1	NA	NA	TGCGCCAGCACGGGACGAGCGGGCGATGAGCAGTTCTTC	CASTGRAGDEQFF
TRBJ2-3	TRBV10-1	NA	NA	TGCGCCAGCAGTGACAGTGAGGCAGATACGCAGTATTTT	CASSDSEADTQYF
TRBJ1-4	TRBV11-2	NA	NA	TGTGCCAGCAGCTTGATCAGGGCAACTAATGAAAAACTGTTTTTT	CASSLIRATNEKLFF
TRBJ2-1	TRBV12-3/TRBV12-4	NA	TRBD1	TGTGCCAGCAGGGAAGGGACAGGGAATGAGCAGTTCTTC	CASREGTGNEQFF
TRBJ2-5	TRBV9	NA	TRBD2	TGTGCCAGCAGCCCGACAAGCGGGAGGGCCGAAGAGACCCAGTACTTC	CASSPTSGRAEETQYF
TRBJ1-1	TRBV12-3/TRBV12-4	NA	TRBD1	TGTGCCAGCAGTAGGGGGCGAGACACTGAAGCTTTCTTT	CASSRGRDTEAFF
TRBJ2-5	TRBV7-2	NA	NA	TGTGCCAGCAGCTTAGGGGGGCGGGAGACCCAGTACTTC	CASSLGGRETQYF
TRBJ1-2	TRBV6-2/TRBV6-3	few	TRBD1	TGTGCCAGCAGTTACCCCGGACAGGGGGATGGCTATGGCTACACCTTC	CASSYPGQGDGYGYTF
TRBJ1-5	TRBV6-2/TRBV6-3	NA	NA	TGTGCCAGCAGTTACTCGCTCGGCCCTACAGGGTTTGGGCAGCCCCAGCATTTT	CASSYSLGPTGFGQPQHF
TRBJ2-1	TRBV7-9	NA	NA	TGTGCCAGCAGCTCGCCGGGTAGCCGTAACAATGAGCAGTTCTTC	CASSSPGSRNNEQFF
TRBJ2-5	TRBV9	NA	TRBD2	TGTGCCAGCAGCCGCCTACCGGGACTAGCGGGGGTACAGACCCAGTACTTC	CASSRLPGLAGVQTQYF
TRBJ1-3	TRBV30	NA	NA	TGTGCCTGGATCGCAGGGGGAAACACCATATATTTT	CAWIAGGNTIYF
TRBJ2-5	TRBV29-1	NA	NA	TGCAGCGTTGTTGAGGAGGGAGAGACCCAGTACTTC	CSVVEEGETQYF
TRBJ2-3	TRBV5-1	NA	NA	TGCGCCAGCAGCTTGGGGGAGACTAGCACAGATACGCAGTATTTT	CASSLGETSTDTQYF
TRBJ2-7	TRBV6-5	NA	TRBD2	TGTGCCCATAGGGCCGGGACTAGCGCCGTTTACGAGCAGTACTTC	CAHRAGTSAVYEQYF
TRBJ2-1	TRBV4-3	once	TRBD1	TGCGCCAGCAGCCAAGATTGGGGACAGGGTCTAGGTGAGCAGTTCTTC	CASSQDWGQGLGEQFF
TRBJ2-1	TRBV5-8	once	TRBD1	TGTGCCAGCAGCGGAGGACAGGGTATCTCGCATGAGCAGTTCTTC	CASSGGQGISHEQFF
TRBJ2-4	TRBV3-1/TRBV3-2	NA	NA	TGTGCCAGCAGCCAAGAGGCCAGGCCCTTCCTAGCCAAAAACATTCAGTACTTC	CASSQEARPFLAKNIQYF
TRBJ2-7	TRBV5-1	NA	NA	TGCGCCAGCAGCTTGGCTAAGACAGGACCCTACGAGCAGTACTTC	CASSLAKTGPYEQYF
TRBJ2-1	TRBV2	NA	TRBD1	TGTGCCAGCAGTGAACGAGAGGGACAGAAATCCTACAATGAGCAGTTCTTC	CASSEREGQKSYNEQFF
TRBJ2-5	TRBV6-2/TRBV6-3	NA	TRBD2	TGTGCCAGCAGTACCCCCCGAGCGGGGGGAGAGACCCAGTACTTC	CASSTPRAGGETQYF
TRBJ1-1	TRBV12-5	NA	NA	TGTGCTAGTGGTTTGGAACGGGCTGAAGCTTTCTTT	CASGLERAEAFF
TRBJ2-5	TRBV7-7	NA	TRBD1	TGTGCTAGCAGTTCGGGACAGCAAGAGACCCAGTACTTC	CASSSGQQETQYF
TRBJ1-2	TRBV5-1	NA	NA	TGCGCCAGCAGCTTGGATCCGACGGGGGGCTACACCTTC	CASSLDPTGGYTF
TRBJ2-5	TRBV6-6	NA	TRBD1	TGTGCCAGCAGTTACGGGGACAGGGTCGAAGAGACCCAGTACTTC	CASSYGDRVEETQYF
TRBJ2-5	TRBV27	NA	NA	TGTGCCAGCAGTTTAGGCCAGCAAGAGACCCAGTACTTC	CASSLGQQETQYF
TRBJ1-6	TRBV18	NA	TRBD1	TGTGCCAGCTCACCAGGACAGGGCGGCGTTAGTTCACCCCTCCACTTT	CASSPGQGGVSSPLHF
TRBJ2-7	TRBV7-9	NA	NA	TGTGCCAGCAGCTTAGAACAAAGCTCCTACGAGCAGTACTTC	CASSLEQSSYEQYF
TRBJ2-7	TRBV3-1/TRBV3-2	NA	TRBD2	TGTGCCAGCAGGACTAGCGGGGGGACCTACGAGCAGTACTTC	CASRTSGGTYEQYF
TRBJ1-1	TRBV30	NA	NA	TGTGCCTGGAGTTCAGCAGGGGTTGGCTACACTGAAGCTTTCTTT	CAWSSAGVGYTEAFF